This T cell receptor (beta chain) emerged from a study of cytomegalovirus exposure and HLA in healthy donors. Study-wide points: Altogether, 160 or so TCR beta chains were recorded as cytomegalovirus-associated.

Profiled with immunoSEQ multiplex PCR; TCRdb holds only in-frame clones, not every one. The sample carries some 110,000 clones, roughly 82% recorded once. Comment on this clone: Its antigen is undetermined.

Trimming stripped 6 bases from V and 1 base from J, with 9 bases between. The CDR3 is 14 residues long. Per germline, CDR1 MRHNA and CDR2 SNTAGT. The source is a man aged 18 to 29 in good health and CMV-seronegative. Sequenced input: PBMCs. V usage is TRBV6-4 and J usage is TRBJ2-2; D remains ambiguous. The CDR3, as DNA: TGTGCCAGCAGAATACTTGTGAACACCGGGGAGCTGTTTTTT. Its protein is CASRILVNTGELFF.